Presented here are 21 T cell receptor beta chains from one specimen sequenced in a study of blood T cell repertoires in COVID-19. The protocol was immunoSEQ multiplex PCR, while the TCRdb copy is restricted to in-frame clones and leaves out a portion. The repertoire holds fewer than 200,000 clones, with more than 75% as singletons. What was sequenced was PBMCs or T cells enriched from blood (not recorded which). The receptors come from a woman aged 45-59 years who had recovered from COVID-19.

J is TRBJ2-1 and V is TRBV24-1; D perhaps matches TRBD2 (7 bases). This CDR3 spans 16 amino acids. Germline CDR1 KGHDR, CDR2 SFDVKD. V gave up 4 bases and J gave up 10 bases, with 22 bases separating them. CDR3 loop: CATSDGGGAVLREQFF. The CDR3 region has the DNA TGTGCCACCAGTGACGGTGGGGGGGCGGTGTTACGAGAGCAGTTCTTC.

The chain links TRBV4-1 to TRBJ2-5; the match to TRBD2 covers 8 bases. Germline lookup yields CDR1 MGHRA and CDR2 YSYEKL. There are 15 residues in the CDR3. J lost 3 bases, V lost 1 base, and 4 bases had no gene match. The CDR3 loop reads CASSQASGRKETQYF. The CDR3 nucleotides are TGCGCCAGCAGCCAAGCTAGCGGGCGAAAAGAGACCCAGTACTTC.

The chain has TRBV6-5 and TRBJ2-1, with TRBD2 matching over 7 bases. The CDR3 is 15 residues long. Germline trimming cut 2 bases from V and 0 bases from J; bases unmatched to any gene: 1. Germline CDR1 MNHEY, CDR2 SVGAGI. CDR3 coding DNA: TGTGCCAGCAGTTACCTAGCGGACTCCTACAATGAGCAGTTCTTC. This codes for CASSYLADSYNEQFF.

The V gene is TRBV7-2, the J gene TRBJ2-1; 9 bases match TRBD2. The trim removed 5 bases at V and 7 bases at J, leaving 9 bases unmatched. The CDR3 consists of 15 residues. Germline lookup yields CDR1 SGHTA and CDR2 FQGNSA. The CDR3 spells CASSRGGGPENEQFF. CDR3 sequence (DNA): TGTGCCAGCAGCCGCGGGGGGGGGCCGGAGAATGAGCAGTTCTTC.

This clone was seen once. The rearrangement uses TRBV28 and TRBJ2-1, with 8 bases fitting TRBD2. The CDR3 has 15 amino acids. V lost 3 bases, J lost 9 bases, and 10 bases stayed unmatched. Looked up from germline, CDR1 is MDHEN and CDR2 is SYDVKM. The CDR3, as DNA: TGTGCCAGCAGTTTTTCTAGAGCGGGAGCGACTGAGCAGTTCTTC. It codes for CASSFSRAGATEQFF.

The chain employs TRBV29-1 and TRBJ2-7; 9 bases align to TRBD1. Germline CDR1 is SQVTM and CDR2 is ANQGSEA. Unmatched junction bases numbered 7, after V lost 7 bases and J lost 3 bases. CDR3 length: 13 amino acids. CDR3 region: CSGRDRVDYEQYF. The CDR3 DNA reads as TGCAGCGGCCGGGACAGGGTTGACTACGAGCAGTACTTC.

The chain recombines TRBV10-3 with TRBJ2-7; 10 bases are shared with TRBD1. V lost 8 bases to trimming and J lost 2 bases; unmatched junction nucleotides: 12. The CDR3 contains 16 residues. CDR1 is ENHRY and CDR2 is SYGVKD in the germline V gene. The CDR3 region has the DNA TGTGCCATCGGCGCCCGGGACAGGGGTTCCCCCTACGAGCAGTACTTC. Its translation is CAIGARDRGSPYEQYF.

Comment on this clone: This CDR3 is also generated by other DNA sequences in the sample. V is TRBV28 and J is TRBJ2-7; 9 bases match TRBD1. CDR1 is MDHEN and CDR2 is SYDVKM in the germline V gene. V lost 4 bases to trimming and J lost 2 bases; unmatched junction nucleotides: 3. CDR3 size: 14 residues. The DNA for the CDR3 is TGTGCCAGCAGTTCGGGACAGGGCCCCTACGAGCAGTACTTC. Its translation is CASSSGQGPYEQYF.

This chain links TRBV5-1 with TRBJ2-7; D perhaps matches TRBD2 (5 bases). The CDR3 spans 14 residues. CDR1 is SGHRS and CDR2 is YFSETQ in the germline V gene. The V gene lost 0 bases and the J gene lost 3 bases, with 10 bases spanning the gap. CDR3 nucleotides: TGCGCCAGCAGCTTGGGCCCAGCGGACTACGAGCAGTACTTC. Translated, it gives CASSLGPADYEQYF.

CDR3 residues: CASSYSTGRTEKLFF. Here the CDR3 DNA reads TGTGCCAGCAGTTACTCGACAGGGCGTACTGAAAAACTGTTTTTT. This rearrangement joins TRBV6-5 to TRBJ1-4; TRBD1 matches at 7 bases. This CDR3 region has 15 residues. V lost 0 bases, J lost 7 bases, and 5 bases stayed unmatched. Per the germline V gene, CDR1 is MNHEY and CDR2 is SVGAGI.

The chain couples TRBV6-2 or TRBV6-3 to TRBJ1-1; D gene unclear. Germline CDR1 reads MNHEY; CDR2 reads SVGEGT. This CDR3 is built from 12 residues. V dropped 2 bases and J dropped 6 bases, with 7 bases sitting between them. The CDR3 nucleotides are TGTGCCAGCAGTTACGCCGGTGCTGAAGCTTTCTTT. This codes for CASSYAGAEAFF.

This clone occurred a few times. This chain links TRBV4-2 with TRBJ2-3, with D possibly TRBD2 on 6 matching bases. Germline loops: CDR1 LGHNA, CDR2 YNFKEQ. CDR3 length: 14 residues. V lost 6 bases and J lost 0, with 10 bases in between. The CDR3 region is CASSRSGSTDTQYF. The DNA of the CDR3 is TGTGCCAGCAGTCGTAGCGGAAGCACAGATACGCAGTATTTT.

V usage is TRBV2 and J usage is TRBJ1-5; 12 bases are shared with TRBD1. CDR3 length: 15 residues. The germline V gene has CDR1 SNHLY and CDR2 FYNNEI. J lost 7 bases, V lost 6 bases, and 7 bases had no gene match. The CDR3 DNA follows: TGTGCCAGCAGGGGACAGGGGGCGCAAGGGCAGCCCCAGCATTTT. Its protein product is CASRGQGAQGQPQHF.

The chain employs TRBV12-3 or TRBV12-4 and TRBJ2-7; TRBD1 matches 8 bases. Trimming removed 5 bases from V and 3 bases from J; junction bases left unmatched: 3. This CDR3 has 13 residues. The CDR3 DNA follows: TGTGCCAGCAGTCCGGGACAGGTCTACGAGCAGTACTTC. Translated: CASSPGQVYEQYF.

This clone was picked up a small number of times. The V gene is TRBV7-2, the J gene TRBJ2-1, with no clear D. The V gene's germline CDR1 is SGHTA and CDR2 FQGNSA. The V end lost 1 base, the J end lost 3 bases, and 7 bases lay between the germline ends. The CDR3 runs 14 residues. The CDR3 protein is CASSLDTGYNEQFF. Written as DNA, the CDR3 is TGTGCCAGCAGCTTAGATACTGGCTACAATGAGCAGTTCTTC.

This clone was counted a few times. The chain has TRBV7-3 and TRBJ1-1, with D perhaps TRBD1 (6 bases). The ends were cut back, 5 bases at V and 6 bases at J, with 13 bases in the middle. The CDR3 has 13 residues. Germline lookup yields CDR1 SGHTA and CDR2 FQGTGA. The CDR3 loop is CASSRNRESEAFF. CDR3 nucleotides: TGTGCCAGCAGCCGAAACAGGGAGTCTGAAGCTTTCTTT.

This clone has a handful of counts. The chain couples TRBV28 to TRBJ1-5, with D hard to call. Germline V gene sequence: CDR1 MDHEN, CDR2 SYDVKM. CDR3 length: 13 amino acids. V lost 6 bases to trimming and J lost 7 bases, with 13 bases between them. The CDR3 loop is CASRSSTYQPQHF. CDR3 in DNA: TGTGCCAGCAGATCTAGTACCTACCAGCCCCAGCATTTT.

V gene TRBV20-1 combines with J gene TRBJ2-3; D unresolved. Trimming left V 2 bases short and J 6 bases short, with 3 bases between. CDR3 length equals 10 residues. CDR1 and CDR2 (germline): DFQATT, SNEGSKA (reference sequence). The CDR3 DNA reads TGCAGTGCTAGACAGGATACGCAGTATTTT. It encodes CSARQDTQYF.

The rearrangement links TRBV9 to TRBJ1-2; D gene ambiguous. Per germline, CDR1 SGDLS and CDR2 YYNGEE. The CDR3 sequence is 14 residues long. Between the trimmed V and J ends, which lost 3 bases and 2 bases, there was a span of 11 bases. The CDR3 region has the DNA TGTGCCAGCAGCGCAGCCGCCAGGAACTATGGCTACACCTTC. This gives the protein CASSAAARNYGYTF.

This CDR3 is CASSAQGSHYGYTF. CDR3 sequence (DNA): TGTGCCAGCAGCGCACAGGGATCGCACTATGGCTACACCTTC. The chain combines TRBV6-5 with TRBJ1-2, with a weak D call TRBD1 (6 bases). Germline CDR1 is MNHEY and CDR2 is SVGAGI. This CDR3 spans 14 amino acids. With 6 bases removed from V and 3 bases from J, the gap between germline ends came to 14 bases.

This chain connects TRBV6-5 to TRBJ1-2, with 9 bases matching TRBD1. The germline V gene encodes CDR1 MNHEY and CDR2 SVGAGI. The CDR3 runs to 13 residues. V lost 8 bases to trimming and J lost 4 bases; unmatched junction nucleotides: 5. The CDR3 loop reads CASWTGEGYGYTF. The DNA of the CDR3 is TGTGCCAGCTGGACAGGGGAGGGCTATGGCTACACCTTC.